This record covers a single T cell receptor beta chain. Its antigen is still unknown. The source of the sample is a study of blood T cells in healthy people across ages. Study-level results: More naive CD4+ cells and higher diversity marked long-lived donors relative to aged donors.

Alongside a J-beta primer mix, a sample-barcoded 5' primer served in a second PCR lasting roughly 7 to 11 cycles. TCRdb itself ran the 5' RACE reads through MiXCR, one entry per CDR3 protein. This sample has approximately 940,000 distinct CDR3 sequences; roughly 52% occur once, and the top ten carry 10% to 15%. The clonotype was recovered from a man aged 30-40 years in good health. The source material was blood.

The CDR3 DNA follows: TGTGCCAGCAGCCCCGGACAGGGGACCCTCACAGATACGCAGTATTTT. Protein product: CASSPGQGTLTDTQYF. The J gene is TRBJ2-3, the V gene TRBV3-1; 9 nucleotides agree with TRBD1. The CDR3 is 16 residues long. The V and J ends lost 4 bases and 2 bases, in that order; junction bases with no gene match: 7. CDR1 and CDR2 from the germline V gene are LGHDT and YNNKEL (reference sequence).